This passage covers 14 T cell receptor beta chains from one sample sequenced in a study of PD-1 blockade in classical Hodgkin lymphoma. Time point specified: cycle 4 day 1 (C4D1), after less than 7 weeks of nivolumab. With no exception, relapse followed autologous stem cell transplantation in all patients, and brentuximab vedotin exposure varied. The method was immunoSEQ multiplex PCR; TCRdb's version includes in-frame clones alone and lacks a portion of them. In the table there are roughly 28,000 clones, approximately 80% of which are singletons. The material sequenced was peripheral blood mononuclear cells (PBMCs), taken before the fourth cycle of nivolumab. The receptors here all came from a human donor with classical Hodgkin lymphoma.

This clone was picked up one time. The CDR3 DNA is TGTGCCACCAGCAGTCTGGGCACGCAAAACATTCAGTACTTC. Translating gives CATSSLGTQNIQYF. The chain recombines TRBV15 with TRBJ2-4; D remains ambiguous. This CDR3 has 14 residues. V lost 3 bases and J lost 5, with 11 bases in between. Per the germline V gene, CDR1 is LNHNV and CDR2 is YYDKDF (reference sequence).

J is TRBJ2-5 and V is TRBV5-1, with a possible D match to TRBD2 (6 bases). The germline V and J ends were trimmed by 7 bases and 3 bases, with 16 bases remaining between them. This CDR3 contains 14 residues. CDR1 and CDR2 (germline): SGHRS, YFSETQ. Written as DNA, the CDR3 is TGCGCCAGCGGGGGAGCCAGGGAGGAAGAGACCCAGTACTTC. Amino acids: CASGGAREEETQYF.

CDR3: CASSQGPGAFINYGYTF. Written as DNA, the CDR3 is TGCGCCAGCAGCCAAGGGCCAGGGGCTTTTATTAACTATGGCTACACCTTC. The chain joins TRBV4-1 to TRBJ1-2; TRBD1 is a possible D gene (6 bases). The CDR3 length is 17 residues. Trimming pared 1 base from V and 1 base from J, leaving 16 bases between. Germline values: CDR1 MGHRA, CDR2 YSYEKL.

The V and J genes are TRBV6-5 and TRBJ1-2; D is unresolved. This CDR3 has 14 amino acids. Between the trimmed V and J ends, which lost 0 bases and 2 bases, there was a span of 7 bases. Per germline, CDR1 MNHEY and CDR2 SVGAGI. The CDR3 loop is CASSYSLGNYGYTF. The CDR3 bases are TGTGCCAGCAGTTACTCATTAGGGAACTATGGCTACACCTTC.

A few counts support this clone. The chain joins TRBV7-2 to TRBJ2-3, with TRBD2 as a possible D gene (7 bases). This CDR3 is built from 16 residues. The V end was cut by 5 bases, the J end by 6 bases, with 21 bases between. Looked up from germline, CDR1 is SGHTA and CDR2 is FQGNSA. The CDR3 DNA reads as TGTGCCAGCAGCCCAAAGGGGCGGGGGCCGGGGGATACGCAGTATTTT. Translated: CASSPKGRGPGDTQYF. Full variable domain (rest looked up from reference TRBV7-2 and TRBJ2-3): GAGVSQSPSNKVTEKGKDVELRCDPISGHTALYWYRQSLGQGLEFLIYFQGNSAPDKSGLPSDRFSAERTGGSVSTLTIQRTQQEDSAVYLCASSPKGRGPGDTQYFGPGTRLTVL.

This clone showed up just once. This rearrangement joins TRBV6-1 to TRBJ1-1; no clear D gene. This CDR3 has 12 residues. V was pared by 2 bases and J by 12 bases, with 13 bases between. The V gene's germline CDR1 is MNHNS and CDR2 SASEGT. The CDR3 coding sequence is TGTGCCAGCAGTGAAAGAATGGGTGTAACTTTCTTT. Translated: CASSERMGVTFF.

The gene calls are TRBV7-2 and TRBJ2-6, with 7 bases fitting TRBD2. The CDR3 totals 16 residues. The V gene end was trimmed by 5 bases and the J gene end by 2 bases; junction bases not matched to a gene: 6. CDR1 and CDR2 from the germline V gene are SGHTA and FQGNSA. The DNA for the CDR3 is TGTGCCAGCAGCATCTATGGGGGGGCTGGGGCCAACGTCCTGACTTTC. Protein product: CASSIYGGAGANVLTF.

CDR3 protein: CASSWRSWGTGELFF. CDR3 nucleotide sequence: TGCGCCAGCAGCTGGCGGTCCTGGGGCACCGGGGAGCTGTTTTTT. The V gene is TRBV5-1, the J gene TRBJ2-2, with D uncertain. V was shortened by 3 bases and J by 4 bases, with 13 bases between the two germline ends. The CDR3 has 15 residues. CDR1 is SGHRS, CDR2 YFSETQ, per germline.

Points on this clone: Mismatch with germline at one junction end may stem from a read error. The chain combines TRBV6-5 with TRBJ2-5; 7 bases line up with TRBD2. The CDR3 is 15 amino acids. Germline CDR1 is MNHEY and CDR2 is SVGAGI. CDR3 sequence: CASSYSGGSQETQHF. The CDR3 bases are TGTGCCAGCAGTTACTCGGGGGGGAGTCAAGAGACCCAGCACTTC.

The J gene is TRBJ1-1, the V gene TRBV29-1, with 7 nucleotides matching TRBD1. The CDR3 extends over 13 amino acids. Germline V gives CDR1 SQVTM, CDR2 ANQGSEA. V gave up 4 bases and J gave up 9 bases; unmatched junction bases: 11. CDR3 sequence (DNA): TGCAGCGTTGTAGACAGGGAAGGGGTGAAAGCTTTCTTT. It is translated as CSVVDREGVKAFF.

V is TRBV28 and J is TRBJ1-2; D remains unclear. The CDR3 is 14 amino acids. The germline gives CDR1 MDHEN, CDR2 SYDVKM. V was cut by 4 bases and J by 4 bases, with 13 bases left in between. The CDR3 here is CASSSLNYRYGYTF. In DNA, the CDR3 is TGTGCCAGCAGTTCGCTTAACTACCGCTATGGCTACACCTTC.

CDR3: CASSSSRWEQYF. The CDR3 bases are TGTGCCAGCAGCTCGTCACGGTGGGAGCAGTACTTC. V and J are TRBV7-2 and TRBJ2-7; D gene ambiguous. V lost 4 bases, J lost 7 bases, and 11 bases lay in between. This CDR3 has 12 residues. Germline CDR1 SGHTA, CDR2 FQGNSA.

The rearrangement joins TRBV5-4 to TRBJ2-5; perhaps TRBD2 as D (7 bases). The CDR3 runs 16 residues. The V gene's germline CDR1 is SGHNT and CDR2 YYREEE (reference sequence). Between the trimmed V and J ends, which lost 2 bases and 3 bases, there was a span of 17 bases. CDR3 DNA sequence: TGTGCCAGCAGCTTAGGAACCAGGGGACTAAAAGAGACCCAGTACTTC. Translation: CASSLGTRGLKETQYF.

The V gene is TRBV2, the J gene TRBJ1-2; no definite D call. The CDR3 runs to 13 residues. Germline assignment: CDR1 SNHLY and CDR2 FYNNEI. V shed 5 bases and J shed 8 bases, with 15 bases lying between them. The CDR3 is CASSPRELEGYTF. The CDR3 bases are TGTGCCAGCAGTCCCCGGGAACTGGAGGGCTACACCTTC.